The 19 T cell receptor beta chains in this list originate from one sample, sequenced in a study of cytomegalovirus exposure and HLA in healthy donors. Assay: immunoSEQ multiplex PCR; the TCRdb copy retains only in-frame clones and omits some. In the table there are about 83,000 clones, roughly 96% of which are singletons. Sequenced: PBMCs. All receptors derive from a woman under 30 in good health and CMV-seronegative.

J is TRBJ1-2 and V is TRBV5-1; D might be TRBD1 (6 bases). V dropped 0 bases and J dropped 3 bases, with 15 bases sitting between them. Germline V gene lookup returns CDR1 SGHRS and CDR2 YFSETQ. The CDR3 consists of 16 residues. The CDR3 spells CASSLETGLGYYGYTF. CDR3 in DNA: TGCGCCAGCAGCTTGGAGACAGGCCTCGGTTACTATGGCTACACCTTC.

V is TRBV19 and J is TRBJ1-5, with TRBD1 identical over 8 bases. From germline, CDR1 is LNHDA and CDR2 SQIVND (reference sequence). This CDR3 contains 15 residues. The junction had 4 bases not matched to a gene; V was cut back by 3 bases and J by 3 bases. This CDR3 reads CASSITGGVNQPQHF. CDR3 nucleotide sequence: TGTGCCAGTAGTATTACAGGGGGAGTCAATCAGCCCCAGCATTTT.

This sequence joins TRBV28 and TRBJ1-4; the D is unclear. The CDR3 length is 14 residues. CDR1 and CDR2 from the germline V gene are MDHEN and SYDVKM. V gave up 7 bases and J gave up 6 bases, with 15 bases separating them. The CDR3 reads CASTLGSGDEKLFF. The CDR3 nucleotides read TGTGCCAGCACCTTGGGCAGCGGGGATGAAAAACTGTTTTTT.

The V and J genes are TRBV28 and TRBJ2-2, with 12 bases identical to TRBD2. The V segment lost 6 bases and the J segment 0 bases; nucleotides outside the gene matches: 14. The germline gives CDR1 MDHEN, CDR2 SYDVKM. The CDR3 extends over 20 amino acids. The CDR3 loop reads CASRTPTVLAGGPNTGELFF. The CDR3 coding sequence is TGTGCCAGCAGGACCCCCACAGTACTAGCGGGAGGCCCGAACACCGGGGAGCTGTTTTTT.

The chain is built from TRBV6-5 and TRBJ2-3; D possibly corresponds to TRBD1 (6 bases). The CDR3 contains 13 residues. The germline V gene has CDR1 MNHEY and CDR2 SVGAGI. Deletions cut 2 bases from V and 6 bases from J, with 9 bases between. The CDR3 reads CASSYGRGDTQYF. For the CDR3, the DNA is TGTGCCAGCAGTTACGGTAGGGGGGATACGCAGTATTTT.

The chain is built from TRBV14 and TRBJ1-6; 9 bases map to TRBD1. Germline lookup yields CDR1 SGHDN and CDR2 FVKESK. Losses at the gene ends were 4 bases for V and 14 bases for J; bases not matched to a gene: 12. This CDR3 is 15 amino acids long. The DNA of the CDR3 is TGTGCCAGCAGCCGCCCCGGGACAGGGAAGACGGCCCTCCACTTT. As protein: CASSRPGTGKTALHF.

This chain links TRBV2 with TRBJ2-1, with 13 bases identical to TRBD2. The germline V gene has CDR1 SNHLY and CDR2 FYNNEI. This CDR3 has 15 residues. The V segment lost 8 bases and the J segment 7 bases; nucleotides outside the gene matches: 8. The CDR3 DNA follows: TGTGCCAGCGGGGGGGGACTAGCGGGACCTAATGAGCAGTTCTTC. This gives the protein CASGGGLAGPNEQFF.

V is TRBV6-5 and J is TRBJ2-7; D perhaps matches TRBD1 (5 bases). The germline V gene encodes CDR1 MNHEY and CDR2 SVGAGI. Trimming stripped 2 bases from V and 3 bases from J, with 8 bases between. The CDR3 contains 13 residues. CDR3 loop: CASSYDRYYEQYF. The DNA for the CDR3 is TGTGCCAGCAGTTACGACAGATACTACGAGCAGTACTTC.

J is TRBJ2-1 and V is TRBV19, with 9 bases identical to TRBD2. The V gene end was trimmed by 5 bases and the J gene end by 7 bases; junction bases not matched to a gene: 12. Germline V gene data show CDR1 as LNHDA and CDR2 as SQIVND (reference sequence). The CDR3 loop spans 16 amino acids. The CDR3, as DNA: TGTGCCAGTAGTGTTCATAGCGGGAGCCCCTCAAATGAGCAGTTCTTC. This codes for CASSVHSGSPSNEQFF.

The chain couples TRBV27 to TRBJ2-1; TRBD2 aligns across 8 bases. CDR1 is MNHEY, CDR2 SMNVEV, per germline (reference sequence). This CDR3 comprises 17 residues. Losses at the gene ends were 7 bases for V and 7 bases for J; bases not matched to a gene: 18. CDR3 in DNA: TGTGCCAGCACCTCCTCCTGGGGAGCGGGAGTTATAAATGAGCAGTTCTTC. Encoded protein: CASTSSWGAGVINEQFF.

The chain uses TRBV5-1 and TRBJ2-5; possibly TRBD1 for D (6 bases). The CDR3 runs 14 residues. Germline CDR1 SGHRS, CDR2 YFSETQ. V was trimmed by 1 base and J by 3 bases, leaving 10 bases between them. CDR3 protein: CASSLWTAKETQYF. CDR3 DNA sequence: TGCGCCAGCAGCTTGTGGACAGCGAAAGAGACCCAGTACTTC.

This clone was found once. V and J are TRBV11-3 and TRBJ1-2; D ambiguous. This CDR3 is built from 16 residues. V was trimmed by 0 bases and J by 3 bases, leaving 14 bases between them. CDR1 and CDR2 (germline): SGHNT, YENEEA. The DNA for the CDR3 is TGTGCCAGCAGCTTAGAGAAGGGCGGGCGTCACTATGGCTACACCTTC. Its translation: CASSLEKGGRHYGYTF. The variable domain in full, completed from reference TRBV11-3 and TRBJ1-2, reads EAGVVQSPRYKIIEKKQPVAFWCNPISGHNTLYWYLQNLGQGPELLIRYENEEAVDDSQLPKDRFSAERLKGVDSTLKIQPAELGDSAVYLCASSLEKGGRHYGYTFGSGTRLTVV.

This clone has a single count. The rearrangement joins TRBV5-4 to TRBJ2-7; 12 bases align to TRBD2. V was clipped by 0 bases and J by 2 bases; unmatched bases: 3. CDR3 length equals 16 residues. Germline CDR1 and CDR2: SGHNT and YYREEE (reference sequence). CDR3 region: CASSLGGLAGPYEQYF. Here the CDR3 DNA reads TGTGCCAGCAGCTTGGGGGGACTAGCGGGTCCCTACGAGCAGTACTTC.

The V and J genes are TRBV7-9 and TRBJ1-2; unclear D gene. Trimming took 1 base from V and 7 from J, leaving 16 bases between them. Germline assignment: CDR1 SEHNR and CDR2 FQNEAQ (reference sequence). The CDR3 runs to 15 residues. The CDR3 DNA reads TGTGCCAGCAGCTTAGGGGGAGACCTCATCGTTGGCTACACCTTC. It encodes CASSLGGDLIVGYTF.

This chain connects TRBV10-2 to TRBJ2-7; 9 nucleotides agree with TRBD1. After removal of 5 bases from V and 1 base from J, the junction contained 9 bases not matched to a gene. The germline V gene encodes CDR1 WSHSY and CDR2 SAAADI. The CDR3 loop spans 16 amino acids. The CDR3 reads CASSYATGTGSYEQYF. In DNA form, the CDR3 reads TGCGCCAGCAGTTACGCGACCGGGACAGGGTCCTACGAGCAGTACTTC.

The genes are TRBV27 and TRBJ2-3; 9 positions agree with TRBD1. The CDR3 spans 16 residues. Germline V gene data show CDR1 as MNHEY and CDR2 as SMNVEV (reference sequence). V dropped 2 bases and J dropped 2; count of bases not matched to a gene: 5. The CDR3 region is CASSLRGTGNTDTQYF. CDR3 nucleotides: TGTGCCAGCAGTTTAAGAGGGACAGGGAACACAGATACGCAGTATTTT.

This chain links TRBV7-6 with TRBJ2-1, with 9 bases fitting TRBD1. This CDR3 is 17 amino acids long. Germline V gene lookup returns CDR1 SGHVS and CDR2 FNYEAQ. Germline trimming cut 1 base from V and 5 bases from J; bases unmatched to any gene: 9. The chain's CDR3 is CASSLGFRTGVHNEQFF. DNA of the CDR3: TGTGCCAGCAGCTTAGGGTTCAGGACAGGGGTCCACAATGAGCAGTTCTTC. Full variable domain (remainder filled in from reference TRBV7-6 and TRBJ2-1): GAGVSQSPRYKVTKRGQDVALRCDPISGHVSLYWYRQALGQGPEFLTYFNYEAQQDKSGLPNDRFSAERPEGSISTLTIQRTEQRDSAMYRCASSLGFRTGVHNEQFFGPGTRLTVL.

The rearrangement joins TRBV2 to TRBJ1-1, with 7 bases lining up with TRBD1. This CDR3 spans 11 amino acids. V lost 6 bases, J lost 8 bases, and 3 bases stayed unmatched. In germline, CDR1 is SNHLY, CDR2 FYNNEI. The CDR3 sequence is CASSRQGEAFF. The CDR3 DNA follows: TGTGCCAGCAGCAGACAGGGAGAAGCTTTCTTT.

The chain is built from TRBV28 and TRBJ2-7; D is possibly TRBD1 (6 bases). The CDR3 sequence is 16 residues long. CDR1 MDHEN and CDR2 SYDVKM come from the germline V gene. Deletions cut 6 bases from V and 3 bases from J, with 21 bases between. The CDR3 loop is CASRGSHTGQGYEQYF. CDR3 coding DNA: TGTGCCAGCAGGGGCTCGCACACAGGGCAAGGCTACGAGCAGTACTTC.